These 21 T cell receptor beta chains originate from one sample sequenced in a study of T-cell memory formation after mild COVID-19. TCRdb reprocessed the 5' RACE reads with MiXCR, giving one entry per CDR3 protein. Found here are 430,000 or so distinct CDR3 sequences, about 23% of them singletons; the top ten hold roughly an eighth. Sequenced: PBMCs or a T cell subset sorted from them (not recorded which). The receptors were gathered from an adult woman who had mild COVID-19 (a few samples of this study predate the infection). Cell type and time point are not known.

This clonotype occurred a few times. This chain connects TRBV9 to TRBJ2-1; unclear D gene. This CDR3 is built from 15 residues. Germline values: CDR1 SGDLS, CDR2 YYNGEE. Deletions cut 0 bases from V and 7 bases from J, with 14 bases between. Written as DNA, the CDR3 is TGTGCCAGCAGCGTAGGGATTAGTGGAGAGAATGAGCAGTTCTTC. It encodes CASSVGISGENEQFF.

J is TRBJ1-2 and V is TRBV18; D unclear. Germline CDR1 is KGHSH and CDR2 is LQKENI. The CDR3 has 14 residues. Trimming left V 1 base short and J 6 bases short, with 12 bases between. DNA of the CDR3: TGTGCCAGCTCACCACGGGCAACGACCCATGGCTACACCTTC. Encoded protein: CASSPRATTHGYTF. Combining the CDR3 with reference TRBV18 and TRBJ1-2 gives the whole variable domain NAGVMQNPRHLVRRRGQEARLRCSPMKGHSHVYWYRQLPEEGLKFMVYLQKENIIDESGMPKERFSAEFPKEGPSILRIQQVVRGDSAAYFCASSPRATTHGYTFGSGTRLTVV.

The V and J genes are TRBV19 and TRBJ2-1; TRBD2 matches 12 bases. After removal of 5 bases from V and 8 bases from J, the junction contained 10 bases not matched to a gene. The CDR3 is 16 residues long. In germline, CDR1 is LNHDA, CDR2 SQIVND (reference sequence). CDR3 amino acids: CASSLLAGGTWDEQFF. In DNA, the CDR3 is TGTGCCAGTAGTCTACTAGCGGGGGGCACGTGGGATGAGCAGTTCTTC.

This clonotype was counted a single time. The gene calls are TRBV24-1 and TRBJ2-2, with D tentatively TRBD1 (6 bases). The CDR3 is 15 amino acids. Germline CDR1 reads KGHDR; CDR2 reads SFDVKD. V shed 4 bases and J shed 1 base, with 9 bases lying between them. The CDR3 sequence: CATSELGQNTGELFF. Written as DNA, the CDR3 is TGTGCCACCAGTGAGTTGGGACAGAACACCGGGGAGCTGTTTTTT.

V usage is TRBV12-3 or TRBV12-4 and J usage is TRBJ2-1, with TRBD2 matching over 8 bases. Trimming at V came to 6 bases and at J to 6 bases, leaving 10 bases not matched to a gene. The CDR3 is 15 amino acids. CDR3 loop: CASRPGTSGFNEQFF. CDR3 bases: TGTGCCAGCAGGCCCGGGACTAGTGGGTTCAATGAGCAGTTCTTC.

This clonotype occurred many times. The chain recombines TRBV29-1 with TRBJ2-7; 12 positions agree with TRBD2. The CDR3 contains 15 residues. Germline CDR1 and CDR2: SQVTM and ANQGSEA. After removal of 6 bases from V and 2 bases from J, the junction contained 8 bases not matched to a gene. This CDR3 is CSVSGTSGPTYEQYF. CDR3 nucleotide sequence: TGCAGCGTCTCCGGGACTAGCGGGCCGACCTACGAGCAGTACTTC.

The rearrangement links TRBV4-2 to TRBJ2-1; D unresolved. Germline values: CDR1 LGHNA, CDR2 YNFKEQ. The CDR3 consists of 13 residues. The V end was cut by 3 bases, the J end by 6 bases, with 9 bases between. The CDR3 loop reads CASSQVPSNEQFF. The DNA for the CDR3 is TGTGCCAGCAGCCAGGTCCCTTCCAATGAGCAGTTCTTC.

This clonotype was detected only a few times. CDR3 loop: CASSFDRGGGYTF. The DNA for the CDR3 is TGTGCCAGCAGCTTCGACAGGGGGGGCGGCTACACCTTC. J is TRBJ1-2 and V is TRBV5-6; 9 positions agree with TRBD1. V was clipped by 2 bases and J by 8 bases; unmatched bases: 4. The CDR3 extends over 13 amino acids. Germline CDR1 and CDR2: SGHDT and YYEEEE.

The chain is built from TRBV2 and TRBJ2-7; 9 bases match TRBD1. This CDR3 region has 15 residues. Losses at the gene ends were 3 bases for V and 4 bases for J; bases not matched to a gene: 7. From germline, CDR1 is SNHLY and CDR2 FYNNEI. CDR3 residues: CASSDTGTGRYEQYF. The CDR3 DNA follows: TGTGCCAGCAGTGATACCGGGACAGGGAGGTACGAGCAGTACTTC. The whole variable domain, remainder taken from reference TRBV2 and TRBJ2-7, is EPEVTQTPSHQVTQMGQEVILRCVPISNHLYFYWYRQILGQKVEFLVSFYNNEISEKSEIFDDQFSVERPDGSNFTLKIRSTKLEDSAMYFCASSDTGTGRYEQYFGPGTRLTVT.

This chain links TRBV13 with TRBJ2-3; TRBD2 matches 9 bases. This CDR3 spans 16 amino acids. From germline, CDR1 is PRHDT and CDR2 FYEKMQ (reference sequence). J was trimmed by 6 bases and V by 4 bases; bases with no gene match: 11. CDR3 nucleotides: TGTGCCAGCAGCTCCTACCTTTGGCGGGGGGGCGATACGCAGTATTTT. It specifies CASSSYLWRGGDTQYF. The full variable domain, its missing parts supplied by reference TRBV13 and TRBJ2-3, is AAGVIQSPRHLIKEKRETATLKCYPIPRHDTVYWYQQGPGQDPQFLISFYEKMQSDKGSIPDRFSAQQFSDYHSELNMSSLELGDSALYFCASSSYLWRGGDTQYFGPGTRLTVL.

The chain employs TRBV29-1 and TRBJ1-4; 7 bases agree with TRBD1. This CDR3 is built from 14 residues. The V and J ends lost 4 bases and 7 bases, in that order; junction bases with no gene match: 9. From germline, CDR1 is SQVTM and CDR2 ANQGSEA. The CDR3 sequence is CSVGIAGGSEKLFF. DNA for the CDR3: TGCAGCGTTGGTATAGCAGGGGGTTCTGAAAAACTGTTTTTT.

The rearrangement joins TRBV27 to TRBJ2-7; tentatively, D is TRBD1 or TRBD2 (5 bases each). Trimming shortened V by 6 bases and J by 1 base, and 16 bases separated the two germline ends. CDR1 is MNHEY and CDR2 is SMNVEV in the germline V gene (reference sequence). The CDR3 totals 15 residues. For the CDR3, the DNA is TGTGCCAGCAGCCTCGGGGCCTACCTTTCCTACGAGCAGTACTTC. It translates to CASSLGAYLSYEQYF.

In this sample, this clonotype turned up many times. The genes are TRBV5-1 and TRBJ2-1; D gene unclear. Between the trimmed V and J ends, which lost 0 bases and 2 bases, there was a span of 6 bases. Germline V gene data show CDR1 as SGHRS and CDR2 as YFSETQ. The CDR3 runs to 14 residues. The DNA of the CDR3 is TGCGCCAGCAGCTTGGCCAGTACCTACAATGAGCAGTTCTTC. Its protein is CASSLASTYNEQFF.

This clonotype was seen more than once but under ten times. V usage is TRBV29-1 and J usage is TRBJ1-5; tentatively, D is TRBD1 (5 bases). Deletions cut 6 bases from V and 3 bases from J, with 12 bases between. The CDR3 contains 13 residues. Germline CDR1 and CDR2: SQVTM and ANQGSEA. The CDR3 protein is CSVSLGVNQPQHF. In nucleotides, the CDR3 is TGCAGCGTCTCCCTAGGGGTCAATCAGCCCCAGCATTTT.

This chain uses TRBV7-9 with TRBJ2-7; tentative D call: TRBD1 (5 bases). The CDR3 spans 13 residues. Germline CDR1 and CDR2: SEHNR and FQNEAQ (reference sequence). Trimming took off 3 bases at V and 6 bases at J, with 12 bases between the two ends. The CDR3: CASSFPDRPEQYF. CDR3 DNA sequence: TGTGCCAGCAGCTTCCCCGACAGACCCGAGCAGTACTTC.

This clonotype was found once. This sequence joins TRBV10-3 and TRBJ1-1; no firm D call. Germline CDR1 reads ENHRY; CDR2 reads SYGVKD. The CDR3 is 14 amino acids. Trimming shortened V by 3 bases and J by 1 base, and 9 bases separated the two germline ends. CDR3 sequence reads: CAISEGRENTEAFF. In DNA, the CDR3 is TGTGCCATCAGTGAAGGAAGGGAGAACACTGAAGCTTTCTTT.

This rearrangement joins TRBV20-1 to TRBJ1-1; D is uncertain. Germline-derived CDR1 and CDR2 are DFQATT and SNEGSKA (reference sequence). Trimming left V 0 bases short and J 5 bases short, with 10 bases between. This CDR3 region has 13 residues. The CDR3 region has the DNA TGCAGTGCTAGAGATATAGGGCGGACTGAAGCTTTCTTT. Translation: CSARDIGRTEAFF.

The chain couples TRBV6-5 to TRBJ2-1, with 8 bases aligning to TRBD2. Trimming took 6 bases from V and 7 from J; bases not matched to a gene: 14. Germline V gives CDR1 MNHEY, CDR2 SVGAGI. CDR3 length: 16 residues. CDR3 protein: CASRSPGTRGENEQFF. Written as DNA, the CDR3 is TGTGCCAGCAGAAGCCCGGGGACTAGGGGGGAGAATGAGCAGTTCTTC.

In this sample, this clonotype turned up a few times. CDR3 DNA: TGCGCCAGCAGCTTAGTGGGGACGGGCATCGATTCACCCCTCCACTTT. Encoded protein: CASSLVGTGIDSPLHF. The gene calls are TRBV5-1 and TRBJ1-6, with a weak D call TRBD1 (5 bases). The germline gives CDR1 SGHRS, CDR2 YFSETQ. The CDR3 loop spans 16 amino acids. V dropped 2 bases and J dropped 8 bases, with 17 bases sitting between them.

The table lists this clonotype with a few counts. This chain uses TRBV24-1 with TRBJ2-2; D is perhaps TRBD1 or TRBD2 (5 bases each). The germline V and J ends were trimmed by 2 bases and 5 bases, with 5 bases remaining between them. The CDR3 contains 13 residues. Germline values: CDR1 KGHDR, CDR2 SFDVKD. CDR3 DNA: TGTGCCACCAGTGATTGGGGGACCGGGGAGCTGTTTTTT. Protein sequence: CATSDWGTGELFF.

CDR3 DNA sequence: TGCGCCAGCAGCTTGGAAGCAGGGGGCAATGGCTACACCTTC. This sequence encodes CASSLEAGGNGYTF. V gene TRBV5-1 combines with J gene TRBJ1-2; 8 bases match TRBD1. The trim removed 0 bases at V and 6 bases at J, leaving 4 bases unmatched. CDR1 is SGHRS and CDR2 is YFSETQ in the germline V gene. The CDR3 extends over 14 amino acids.